This T cell receptor (beta chain) was recovered during a study of cytomegalovirus exposure and HLA in healthy donors. The overall study: Early release data held 85 million to 95 million unique TCRs from HLA-typed donors.

Germline CDR1 is MNHEY and CDR2 is SMNVEV (reference sequence). The length of the CDR3 is 14 residues. The V and J ends lost 6 bases and 11 bases, in that order; junction bases with no gene match: 12. This clone was detected only a few times. Its cognate antigen is unknown. Regarding the study as a whole: Analyses of presence/absence relied on an assumption of roughly uniform sequencing depth across donors. In an earlier analysis, most TCR beta V segments were productive about 87% or about 30% of the time.

It was with 60 Vbeta and 13 Jbeta primers that the PCR ran. The protocol was immunoSEQ multiplex PCR, while the TCRdb copy is restricted to in-frame clones and leaves out a portion. The table has roughly 160,000 clones, less than 85% seen once. The sample comprised PBMCs. This clonotype originated in a man in his sixties in good health and CMV-seronegative. This chain connects TRBV27 to TRBJ2-5; TRBD1 matches at 10 bases. Written as DNA, the CDR3 is TGTGCCAGCAGGACGGGACAGGGGTTACGGGAGCAGTACTTC. The encoded protein is CASRTGQGLREQYF.